The 21 T cell receptor beta chains presented below share a single source sample, sequenced in a study of a mutant IDH1 vaccine in newly diagnosed glioma. Profiling relied on immunoSEQ multiplex PCR, and the TCRdb table lists in-frame clones only, not all of them. The sample shows tens of thousands of clones, roughly nine tenths of them seen only once. Indicated time point: baseline, week 1 (first vaccination visit). Stated treatment: pre-vaccination baseline after standard-of-care therapy. Sequencing was performed on PBMCs, taken from a glioma patient treated with radiotherapy, temozolomide or both. These receptors were taken from a young man with glioma.

The chain is built from TRBV11-2 and TRBJ1-3; no definite D call. Trimming pared 2 bases from V and 0 bases from J, leaving 11 bases between. CDR3 length: 16 residues. Germline V gene data show CDR1 as SGHAT and CDR2 as FQNNGV. DNA of the CDR3: TGTGCCAGCAGCTTATGGGCAGGCACCTCTGGAAACACCATATATTTT. This gives the protein CASSLWAGTSGNTIYF.

The chain employs TRBV5-1 and TRBJ1-1, with 8 bases lining up with TRBD1. J was trimmed by 7 bases and V by 4 bases; bases with no gene match: 6. The CDR3 has 13 residues. CDR1 is SGHRS, CDR2 YFSETQ, per germline. As DNA, the CDR3 is TGCGCCAGCAGCGGAGGACAGGGCGGTGAAGCTTTCTTT. This gives the protein CASSGGQGGEAFF.

The chain recombines TRBV15 with TRBJ2-7, with D unclear. V lost 8 bases, J lost 0 bases, and 14 bases lay in between. This CDR3 spans 14 amino acids. Germline CDR1 reads LNHNV; CDR2 reads YYDKDF (reference sequence). The CDR3, as DNA: TGTGCCACCGCCCCTAGGGCAGACTCCTACGAGCAGTACTTC. Translation gives CATAPRADSYEQYF. Full variable domain (remainder filled in from reference TRBV15 and TRBJ2-7): DAMVIQNPRYQVTQFGKPVTLSCSQTLNHNVMYWYQQKSSQAPKLLFHYYDKDFNNEADTPDNFQSRRPNTSFCFLDIRSPGLGDTAMYLCATAPRADSYEQYFGPGTRLTVT.

The V gene is TRBV7-9, the J gene TRBJ2-7; D not certain. The germline V gene has CDR1 SEHNR and CDR2 FQNEAQ (reference sequence). Deletions cut 1 base from V and 6 bases from J, with 13 bases between. The CDR3 has 14 residues. CDR3 nucleotides: TGTGCCAGCAGCTTAGATCTTTACGGCGGCGAGCAGTACTTC. The encoded protein is CASSLDLYGGEQYF.

The chain is built from TRBV2 and TRBJ1-5; no definite D call. Germline CDR1 reads SNHLY; CDR2 reads FYNNEI. The V and J ends lost 5 bases and 4 bases respectively, with 6 bases between them. The CDR3 is made up of 12 amino acids. The CDR3, as DNA: TGTGCCAGCAGTTTCTTTAATCAGCCCCAGCATTTT. It translates to CASSFFNQPQHF.

In nucleotides, the CDR3 is TGTGCCAGCAGCGTTTGGACTAGCGGGACCAATGAGCAGTTCTTC. Its protein is CASSVWTSGTNEQFF. This chain links TRBV9 with TRBJ2-1; 12 bases fit TRBD2. Unmatched junction bases numbered 3, after V lost 2 bases and J lost 6 bases. Germline-derived CDR1 and CDR2 are SGDLS and YYNGEE. The CDR3 extends over 15 amino acids. The full variable domain, rest sourced from reference TRBV9 and TRBJ2-1, is DSGVTQTPKHLITATGQRVTLRCSPRSGDLSVYWYQQSLDQGLQFLIQYYNGEERAKGNILERFSAQQFPDLHSELNLSSLELGDSALYFCASSVWTSGTNEQFFGPGTRLTVL.

The chain recombines TRBV5-1 with TRBJ2-1; D uncertain. Trimming stripped 1 base from V and 4 bases from J, with 9 bases between. The CDR3 is 14 amino acids. Per germline, CDR1 SGHRS and CDR2 YFSETQ. This CDR3 reads CASSLNAGYNEQFF. DNA for the CDR3: TGCGCCAGCAGCTTGAACGCTGGGTACAATGAGCAGTTCTTC.

This chain uses TRBV10-3 with TRBJ1-5; no clear D gene. CDR3 size: 13 residues. The germline V and J ends were trimmed by 0 bases and 5 bases, with 5 bases remaining between them. Germline lookup yields CDR1 ENHRY and CDR2 SYGVKD. The CDR3 reads CAISESRDQPQHF. The CDR3 nucleotides read TGTGCCATCAGTGAGTCGCGGGATCAGCCCCAGCATTTT.

This sequence joins TRBV19 and TRBJ1-6; D perhaps matches TRBD1 (6 bases). The germline gives CDR1 LNHDA, CDR2 SQIVND (reference sequence). Trimming cost V 5 bases and J 7 bases, with 21 bases left between them. The CDR3 length is 17 residues. CDR3 residues: CASSRRADSQGNSPLHF. The DNA of the CDR3 is TGTGCCAGTAGTCGACGGGCGGACAGTCAAGGGAATTCACCCCTCCACTTT.

The rearrangement links TRBV27 to TRBJ2-7; 7 bases agree with TRBD2. Germline V gives CDR1 MNHEY, CDR2 SMNVEV (reference sequence). This CDR3 is 15 amino acids long. Trimming cost V 3 bases and J 2 bases; bases outside gene matches: 7. For the CDR3, the DNA is TGTGCCAGCAGTTTGTCGAGCGGGACCACCTACGAGCAGTACTTC. Its protein product is CASSLSSGTTYEQYF.

This chain connects TRBV19 to TRBJ2-7, with 8 bases matching TRBD1. There are 14 residues in the CDR3. The V gene end was trimmed by 5 bases and the J gene end by 5 bases; junction bases not matched to a gene: 8. Per the germline V gene, CDR1 is LNHDA and CDR2 is SQIVND (reference sequence). The CDR3 region is CASSLGQGIDEQYF. As DNA, the CDR3 is TGTGCCAGTAGTCTCGGACAGGGTATCGACGAGCAGTACTTC.

This chain uses TRBV5-1 with TRBJ2-1, with 8 positions matching TRBD2. After removal of 5 bases from V and 6 bases from J, the junction contained 4 bases not matched to a gene. Per germline, CDR1 SGHRS and CDR2 YFSETQ. The CDR3 consists of 13 residues. CDR3: CASRVAGSNEQFF. The CDR3 DNA sequence: TGCGCCAGCAGGGTAGCGGGATCCAATGAGCAGTTCTTC.

The gene calls are TRBV7-9 and TRBJ1-4; D is unresolved. The V end was cut by 0 bases, the J end by 3 bases, with 8 bases between. Germline CDR1 is SEHNR and CDR2 is FQNEAQ (reference sequence). The CDR3 totals 15 residues. The CDR3 here is CASSLASKPNEKLFF. The CDR3 region has the DNA TGTGCCAGCAGCTTAGCTAGTAAACCTAATGAAAAACTGTTTTTT.

The V gene is TRBV5-1, the J gene TRBJ1-4, with D perhaps matching TRBD1 (6 bases). Germline-derived CDR1 and CDR2 are SGHRS and YFSETQ. The V end lost 6 bases, the J end lost 4 bases, and 16 bases lay between the germline ends. This CDR3 has 15 residues. The CDR3: CASMEGVVGNEKLFF. The CDR3 DNA sequence: TGCGCCAGCATGGAGGGGGTCGTGGGTAATGAAAAACTGTTTTTT.

The chain combines TRBV6-5 with TRBJ1-1; D remains unclear. V lost 9 bases and J lost 1, with 18 bases in between. This CDR3 has 15 residues. CDR1 MNHEY and CDR2 SVGAGI come from the germline V gene. The CDR3: CASTRTGQPNTEAFF. Here the CDR3 DNA reads TGTGCCAGTACTAGAACTGGGCAGCCGAACACTGAAGCTTTCTTT.

The chain couples TRBV5-1 to TRBJ2-7, with 7 nucleotides matching TRBD2. V was clipped by 0 bases and J by 2 bases; unmatched bases: 8. This CDR3 contains 16 residues. CDR1 is SGHRS, CDR2 YFSETQ, per germline. CDR3 sequence: CASSLGGSSGAYEQYF. The DNA for the CDR3 is TGCGCCAGCAGCTTGGGAGGTTCTAGCGGTGCCTACGAGCAGTACTTC. Using reference TRBV5-1 and TRBJ2-7 for the parts outside the CDR3, the full variable domain is KAGVTQTPRYLIKTRGQQVTLSCSPISGHRSVSWYQQTPGQGLQFLFEYFSETQRNKGNFPGRFSGRQFSNSRSEMNVSTLELGDSALYLCASSLGGSSGAYEQYFGPGTRLTVT.

The CDR3 loop is CASLGGDSPLHF. The CDR3 DNA reads TGTGCCAGCCTCGGTGGGGATTCACCCCTCCACTTT. This chain joins TRBV2 and TRBJ1-6; D is ambiguous. V was pared by 8 bases and J by 8 bases, with 10 bases between. Per germline, CDR1 SNHLY and CDR2 FYNNEI. The CDR3 is 12 residues long.

This chain connects TRBV7-9 to TRBJ2-5; TRBD1 aligns across 9 bases. This CDR3 region has 15 residues. Germline CDR1 is SEHNR and CDR2 is FQNEAQ (reference sequence). The J segment lost 2 bases and the V segment lost 5 bases, leaving 6 bases of the junction unmatched. The CDR3 protein is CASSQGDRVQETQYF. The CDR3 DNA is TGTGCCAGCAGCCAAGGGGACAGGGTGCAAGAGACCCAGTACTTC.

The CDR3 DNA is TGCGCCAGCCAGCGGGAGGGATCCTACAATGAGCAGTTCTTC. Encoded protein: CASQREGSYNEQFF. The rearrangement links TRBV5-1 to TRBJ2-1; TRBD2 agrees at 10 bases. Germline CDR1 SGHRS, CDR2 YFSETQ. The CDR3 is 14 amino acids. The V segment lost 7 bases and the J segment 1 base; nucleotides outside the gene matches: 2.

V is TRBV11-2 and J is TRBJ2-3, with TRBD2 as a possible D gene (6 bases). Trimming left V 0 bases short and J 1 base short, with 11 bases between. Germline CDR1 is SGHAT and CDR2 is FQNNGV. This CDR3 comprises 16 residues. The CDR3 protein is CASSLDFGRGTDTQYF. CDR3 in DNA: TGTGCCAGCAGCTTAGATTTCGGGAGAGGCACAGATACGCAGTATTTT.

This rearrangement joins TRBV18 to TRBJ2-1; no firm D call. The V gene's germline CDR1 is KGHSH and CDR2 LQKENI. Trimming took 3 bases from V and 5 from J, leaving 14 bases between them. The CDR3 is 15 amino acids. The CDR3 region is CASSPRVWFDNEQFF. As DNA, the CDR3 is TGTGCCAGCTCACCTAGAGTGTGGTTCGACAATGAGCAGTTCTTC.